This TCR beta chain is drawn from a study of CXCR3 chemokines and chemotherapy response in bladder cancer (dated by TCRdb to the early 2020s). Regarding the study in general: The study set out to examine whether the activity of the CXCR3 chemokine system within tumors predicted response to chemotherapy in human bladder cancer.

Library preparation employed PCR. The instrument was an Illumina HiSeq 2500. Starting from the raw public reads, TCRdb applied fastp trimming at Q25, assembled clones with MiXCR and retained in-frame beta chains. Identical CDR3 protein sequences are pooled into one entry, listed with their most common genes and DNA. The sample table contains a few thousand distinct CDR3 sequences; only one count was recorded for 7.4% of them. The ten most abundant clones make up about 34% of the sample. This clonotype has ten or more counts. Its antigen is not yet known. Base qualities are missing; no much larger clone stands one base away. V is pruned by 5 bases and J by 4 bases, leaving 9 bases of the junction without a gene match. CDR1 and CDR2, looked up from the germline V gene (reference sequence), are LNHNV and YYDKDF. The CDR3 numbers 16 residues from cysteine through phenylalanine. Here the CDR3 DNA is all that survives: 48 bases in frame from base 1.

This receptor was identified in a human donor with bladder cancer that responded to neoadjuvant chemotherapy. Sample collection occurred from a patient whose treatment included neoadjuvant chemotherapy. The chain joins TRBV15 to TRBJ2-3; 10 bases in the middle match TRBD2. The CDR3 in this case is CATSAAASGSADTQYF. The DNA reads TGTGCCACCAGCGCAGCGGCTAGCGGGAGTGCAGATACGCAGTATTTT.